These T cell receptor beta chains were read from a single sample in a study of human T cells and chemical hapten exposure. From the RACE reads, TCRdb called clonotypes with MiXCR, one entry per CDR3 protein. The data show about 54,000 distinct CDR3 sequences, about 10% seen once. Sequenced material: whole blood, taken in connection with sensitization to the hapten diphenylcyclopropenone (DPC). Every receptor here comes from a woman aged 45-65 years with alopecia areata. Some clones in this sample may be carry-over from other donors' samples. Both conserved end residues are trimmed from each CDR3. Fields, in order: J gene, V gene, CDR3 protein.

J: TRBJ2-1; V: TRBV29-1; CDR3: SVPLAGGRQF
J: TRBJ1-2; V: TRBV11-2; CDR3: ASSLETAGQGSGYT
J: TRBJ1-3; V: TRBV20-1; CDR3: SAPDRTGNTIY
J: TRBJ2-1; V: TRBV6-5; CDR3: ASRRDRGSYNEQF
J: TRBJ2-3; V: TRBV7-8; CDR3: ASSSDLYTTTQY
J: TRBJ2-7; V: TRBV5-1; CDR3: ASSPTANSYEQY
J: TRBJ1-2; V: TRBV7-8; CDR3: ASSPRSGVRYGYT
J: TRBJ2-5; V: TRBV7-9; CDR3: ASSFFQGRETQY
J: TRBJ2-6; V: TRBV7-2; CDR3: ASSLSADSGANVLT
J: TRBJ2-5; V: TRBV29-1; CDR3: SVREYETQY
J: TRBJ2-3; V: TRBV12-3/TRBV12-4; CDR3: ASSWGRDTQY
J: TRBJ1-1; V: TRBV24-1; CDR3: ATSTGSAGTEAF
J: TRBJ1-2; V: TRBV3-1; CDR3: ASSQLGLINYGYT
J: TRBJ2-7; V: TRBV28; CDR3: ASSLVQGPYEQY
J: TRBJ2-7; V: TRBV11-2; CDR3: ASSLVGSSYYEQY
J: TRBJ1-3; V: TRBV5-6; CDR3: ASSLGLGYSGNTIY
J: TRBJ1-1; V: TRBV28; CDR3: ASSFFVRMNTEAF
J: TRBJ1-2; V: TRBV6-5; CDR3: ASSYSLWRAPNYGYT
J: TRBJ2-5; V: TRBV6-4; CDR3: ASSDGAGGQETQY
J: TRBJ2-3; V: TRBV28; CDR3: ASETNTFGADTQY
J: TRBJ1-6; V: TRBV14; CDR3: ASSQDFRGGSPLH
J: TRBJ2-3; V: TRBV4-3; CDR3: ASSQDNYRTDTQY
J: TRBJ1-5; V: TRBV18; CDR3: ASSHTNDQPQH
J: TRBJ2-3; V: TRBV11-3; CDR3: ASSLDGTSGATDTQY
J: TRBJ2-2; V: TRBV6-5; CDR3: ASSVRQGTGELF
J: TRBJ2-7; V: TRBV13; CDR3: ASSLKPGPGEQY
J: TRBJ1-1; V: TRBV28; CDR3: ASSQRQGSTEAF
J: TRBJ2-1; V: TRBV11-2; CDR3: ASSLDRLTANNEQF
J: TRBJ1-2; V: TRBV25-1; CDR3: ASSSFLTGDGYT
J: TRBJ1-1; V: TRBV7-9; CDR3: ASSLQYLDGRAF
J: TRBJ1-1; V: TRBV28; CDR3: ASSLPTRGRRTEAF
J: TRBJ2-2; V: TRBV7-6; CDR3: ASSPMAGAGGELF
J: TRBJ1-1; V: TRBV5-1; CDR3: ASSLEYGFGNTEAF
J: TRBJ1-5; V: TRBV7-2; CDR3: ASSLEHGQGNQPQH
J: TRBJ2-1; V: TRBV28; CDR3: ASSEPGQGRNEQF
J: TRBJ2-6; V: TRBV4-3; CDR3: ASSSQANVLT
J: TRBJ2-5; V: TRBV18; CDR3: ASSLPGVETQY
J: TRBJ2-7; V: TRBV7-2; CDR3: ASSLTSGPYEQY
J: TRBJ2-1; V: TRBV4-2; CDR3: ASSQAAVGSYNEQF
J: TRBJ1-1; V: TRBV18; CDR3: ASSPGPTNTEAF
J: TRBJ2-3; V: TRBV11-2; CDR3: ASSYTSLVGTRTDTQY
J: TRBJ1-5; V: TRBV28; CDR3: ASITGNQPQH
J: TRBJ2-3; V: TRBV5-1; CDR3: ASSFGGRSTDTQY
J: TRBJ1-1; V: TRBV5-1; CDR3: ASRREDFEAF
J: TRBJ2-7; V: TRBV9; CDR3: ASSVSAGVSEQY
J: TRBJ1-6; V: TRBV2; CDR3: ASIRAWSYNSPLH
J: TRBJ1-5; V: TRBV3-1; CDR3: ASSQAGDQPQH
J: TRBJ2-1; V: TRBV29-1; CDR3: SVDYRRTNEQF
J: TRBJ2-3; V: TRBV21-1; CDR3: ASSKTMGLAGTDTQY
J: TRBJ1-2; V: TRBV14; CDR3: ASSQGPGANYGYT
J: TRBJ2-3; V: TRBV5-1; CDR3: ASSLSGGTDTQY
J: TRBJ1-4; V: TRBV4-1; CDR3: ASSPRDRTTNEKLF
J: TRBJ1-1; V: TRBV9; CDR3: ASSVGSRAEDTEAF
J: TRBJ2-1; V: TRBV24-1; CDR3: ATRRTSVNYNEQF
J: TRBJ2-1; V: TRBV7-6; CDR3: ASSLAGEQF
J: TRBJ1-5; V: TRBV5-8; CDR3: ASSSLQVIGNQPQH
J: TRBJ2-4; V: TRBV10-3; CDR3: AISPSTETAKNIQY
J: TRBJ1-5; V: TRBV6-5; CDR3: ASGVRRQPQH
J: TRBJ2-2; V: TRBV7-2; CDR3: ASSSRGRESGELF
J: TRBJ2-7; V: TRBV2; CDR3: ASRGGALTYEQY